Listed here is a single TCR beta chain. This clonotype has more than one count but fewer than ten. Its recognized antigen is unknown. Qualities for individual bases were not recorded, and no much larger clone is one base off. The record originates from a study of T-cell reconstitution after alpha-beta-depleted transplantation in children (dated by TCRdb to 2016 to 2017). Study-level background: The study quantitatively tracked T-cell immune reconstitution after TCRalphabeta/CD19-depleted allogeneic hematopoietic cell transplantation in children using TCR repertoire profiling.

The study at large found these results: The apparently early alphabetaT-cell count recovery about two months after transplant was reportedly dependent on only several hundred rapidly expanded clones derived from non-depleted graft cells. The frequencies of hyperexpanded clones fell over the following months, and after one year, T-cell counts and TCRbeta diversity were mostly attributed to newly produced T cells. The high TCRbeta diversity at day 60 in some patients was ascribed to recipient T cells and intrathymic progenitors that had survived conditioning.

What the treatment or condition label conveys for this sample: allogeneic hematopoietic cell transplantation with graft depleted of TCRalphabeta T cells and CD19 B cells. TCRalphabeta/CD19-depleted allogeneic hematopoietic cell grafts were given to the transplant recipients, all of whom were children. CDR1 and CDR2 are read off the germline V gene as MNHEY and SVGEGT. The V end loses 5 bases and the J end loses 4 bases, and a stretch of 17 bases separates them. The CDR3 holds 15 amino acids from the cysteine to the phenylalanine. The CDR3 DNA has 45 bases and is translated from base 1. Library prep was done by PCR. For sequencing, an Illumina HiSeq 2500 was employed. TCR libraries were prepared with molecular barcoding, using unique molecular identifiers to normalize TCRbeta repertoire quantification. TCRdb passed the public sequencing reads through fastp at Q25 and MiXCR, retaining productive beta sequences. Duplicate CDR3 protein sequences are folded into a single record with the most common DNA and genes. This sample comprises around 270,000 distinct CDR3 sequences, almost 8% of them detected only once. The ten largest clonotypes hold approximately 8.6% of the sample.

The sequences come from peripheral blood, collected 360 days after TCRalphabeta/CD19-depleted stem cell transplant. The receptor's source is a female patient aged 2-10 years who had a stem cell transplant for Fanconi anemia, so the T cells may come from the graft donor. The sequence links TRBV6-2 or TRBV6-3 to TRBJ1-2; the D segment cannot be called with confidence. The CDR3 protein sequence reads: CASSPLLALSYGYTF. The nucleotide sequence reads as follows: TGTGCCAGCAGTCCGCTCCTCGCCCTCAGCTATGGCTACACCTTC.